This passage covers 25 T cell receptor beta chains from one sample sequenced in a study of graft-versus-host responses after intestinal transplantation. Sequencing was performed with immunoSEQ multiplex PCR; in TCRdb, only in-frame clones are kept and a portion is missing. Here the sample spans 6,000 to 9,000 clones, about 31% being singletons. The specimen was alloreactive CD4+ T cells from a mixed lymphocyte reaction culture, collected before transplantation. This sample's subset: CFSE-low proliferating T cells sorted from roughly 6-day pre-transplant mixed lymphocyte reaction (GvH or HvG direction). These receptors originate from a human patient who was an organ donor for intestinal transplantation.

The genes are TRBV28 and TRBJ2-7; D possibly corresponds to TRBD1 (6 bases). The CDR3 extends over 13 amino acids. From germline, CDR1 is MDHEN and CDR2 SYDVKM. V was pared by 8 bases and J by 8 bases, with 19 bases between. The CDR3 bases are TGTGCCAGCGCACAGGGTGGGACCGATAAGCAGTACTTC. This translates into CASAQGGTDKQYF.

This chain connects TRBV4-1 to TRBJ1-1; 7 bases line up with TRBD1. The CDR3 extends over 14 amino acids. The germline gives CDR1 MGHRA, CDR2 YSYEKL. Trimming at V came to 4 bases and at J to 5 bases, leaving 7 bases not matched to a gene. The CDR3 nucleotides read TGCGCCAGCAGCCCGGGACCAGGGGGAACTGAAGCTTTCTTT. Translating gives CASSPGPGGTEAFF.

The V and J genes are TRBV2 and TRBJ2-1; D not certain. The CDR3 runs to 11 residues. The V gene's germline CDR1 is SNHLY and CDR2 FYNNEI. Trimming cost V 6 bases and J 8 bases, with 8 bases left between them. This CDR3 is CASSYLYEQFF. Here the CDR3 DNA reads TGTGCCAGCAGCTACCTCTATGAGCAGTTCTTC.

The chain combines TRBV7-3 with TRBJ2-7; D possibly corresponds to TRBD2 (5 bases). CDR1 is SGHTA and CDR2 is FQGTGA in the germline V gene. CDR3 length: 12 amino acids. The V end lost 5 bases, the J end lost 7 bases, and 12 bases lay between the germline ends. The CDR3 spells CASSPQRREQYF. The CDR3, as DNA: TGTGCCAGCAGCCCGCAGCGGCGGGAGCAGTACTTC.

The chain is built from TRBV29-1 and TRBJ1-5, with 9 bases fitting TRBD1. After removal of 7 bases from V and 1 base from J, the junction contained 5 bases not matched to a gene. CDR3 length equals 14 residues. Per the germline V gene, CDR1 is SQVTM and CDR2 is ANQGSEA. The CDR3 loop reads CSGDRGESNQPQHF. The CDR3 DNA follows: TGCAGCGGAGACAGGGGGGAAAGCAATCAGCCCCAGCATTTT.

This clone was counted a few times. The chain employs TRBV6-6 and TRBJ1-6, with D perhaps matching TRBD1 (6 bases). V lost 8 bases and J lost 10, with 12 bases in between. From germline, CDR1 is MNHNY and CDR2 SVGAGI (reference sequence). The CDR3 totals 12 residues. The CDR3 loop reads CASRGGNSPLHF. CDR3 nucleotides: TGTGCCAGCCGGGGGGGCAACTCACCCCTCCACTTT.

The rearrangement links TRBV16 to TRBJ2-6, with D tentatively TRBD1 (5 bases). The CDR3 has 18 residues. Trimming stripped 0 bases from V and 1 base from J, with 13 bases between. The germline V gene has CDR1 KGHSY and CDR2 FQNENV. CDR3 sequence reads: CASSQSGHLRSGANVLTF. Here the CDR3 DNA reads TGTGCCAGCAGCCAATCGGGGCATTTAAGGTCTGGGGCCAACGTCCTGACTTTC.

The chain employs TRBV10-1 and TRBJ1-6, with D maybe TRBD1 (5 bases). The germline V and J ends were trimmed by 8 bases and 2 bases, with 13 bases remaining between them. Germline V gene sequence: CDR1 WNHNN, CDR2 SYGVQD (reference sequence). The CDR3 spans 15 residues. CDR3: CASLPRAPYNSPLHF. The CDR3 coding sequence is TGCGCCAGCCTCCCCAGGGCCCCCTATAATTCACCCCTCCACTTT.

The chain is built from TRBV23-1 and TRBJ2-2; D is unclear. TRBV23-1 is an ORF, with its function uncertain. The CDR3 runs 15 residues. Trimming shortened V by 0 bases and J by 1 base, and 6 bases separated the two germline ends. As DNA, the CDR3 is TGCGCCAGCAGTCAATCGAAACAGAACACCGGGGAGCTGTTTTTT. It codes for CASSQSKQNTGELFF.

The rearrangement uses TRBV28 and TRBJ1-3, with 7 bases matching TRBD1. V shed 3 bases, J shed 2 bases, and the junction held 4 bases outside the gene matches. Per germline, CDR1 MDHEN and CDR2 SYDVKM. CDR3 length: 15 residues. CDR3 DNA: TGTGCCAGCAGTTTCCCGGGACAGCCTGGAAACACCATATATTTT. It translates to CASSFPGQPGNTIYF. Based on the CDR3 plus reference TRBV28 and TRBJ1-3, the full variable domain is DVKVTQSSRYLVKRTGEKVFLECVQDMDHENMFWYRQDPGLGLRLIYFSYDVKMKEKGDIPEGYSVSREKKERFSLILESASTNQTSMYLCASSFPGQPGNTIYFGEGSWLTVV.

This clone was detected only a few times. V is TRBV18 and J is TRBJ1-2, with TRBD1 matching 8 bases. Unmatched junction bases numbered 10, after V lost 5 bases and J lost 5 bases. Germline values: CDR1 KGHSH, CDR2 LQKENI. The CDR3 extends over 15 amino acids. The CDR3 DNA reads as TGTGCCAGCTCAGGGGGACAGGCCTCGAGATATGGCTACACCTTC. It codes for CASSGGQASRYGYTF.

A few counts support this clone. This chain uses TRBV11-2 with TRBJ1-1; D unresolved. The germline CDR1 and CDR2 sequences are SGHAT and FQNNGV. V gave up 6 bases and J gave up 3 bases, with 17 bases separating them. The CDR3 totals 15 residues. The CDR3 sequence is CASSSDRGGYTEAFF. The DNA for the CDR3 is TGTGCCAGCAGTTCCGACCGGGGTGGGTACACTGAAGCTTTCTTT.

The rearrangement joins TRBV19 to TRBJ1-3, with a tentative D call TRBD1 (5 bases). V lost 4 bases, J lost 4 bases, and 17 bases lay in between. The CDR3 has 16 residues. Germline loops: CDR1 LNHDA, CDR2 SQIVND (reference sequence). This CDR3 reads CASSKDLAGAGNTIYF. In nucleotides, the CDR3 is TGTGCCAGTAGTAAGGACCTGGCTGGGGCCGGAAACACCATATATTTT.

By share, this clone ranks as medium-sized. The rearrangement links TRBV29-1 to TRBJ2-7; 10 bases map to TRBD1. The CDR3 spans 14 residues. Losses at the gene ends were 4 bases for V and 3 bases for J; bases not matched to a gene: 6. CDR1 is SQVTM, CDR2 ANQGSEA, per germline. CDR3 in DNA: TGCAGCGTTGGAAAAGGGACAGGGGACTACGAGCAGTACTTC. It yields the protein CSVGKGTGDYEQYF.

This clone occurred a few times. The rearrangement uses TRBV7-8 and TRBJ2-7, with 7 positions matching TRBD2. Trimming removed 1 base from V and 3 bases from J; junction bases left unmatched: 9. This CDR3 region has 16 residues. The germline CDR1 and CDR2 sequences are SGHVS and FQNEAQ. The CDR3 spells CASSLVGRARGYEQYF. The CDR3 region has the DNA TGTGCCAGCAGCTTAGTGGGGAGGGCGCGGGGCTACGAGCAGTACTTC.

This clone is medium-sized within its sample. The V call is TRBV13, the J call TRBJ2-7, with 7 bases that match TRBD1. V dropped 4 bases and J dropped 6; count of bases not matched to a gene: 9. This CDR3 comprises 14 residues. The germline V gene encodes CDR1 PRHDT and CDR2 FYEKMQ (reference sequence). CDR3 nucleotide sequence: TGTGCCAGCAGCTGGACAGGACGAACTACCGAGCAGTACTTC. This encodes CASSWTGRTTEQYF.

This clone came up a few times. This chain uses TRBV28 with TRBJ1-2; no definite D call. Trimming removed 4 bases from V and 0 bases from J, with 9 bases in between. The CDR3 runs 14 residues. Germline assignment: CDR1 MDHEN and CDR2 SYDVKM. The CDR3 nucleotides are TGTGCCAGCAGTTGGAGGGTCCCTAACTATGGCTACACCTTC. This gives the protein CASSWRVPNYGYTF.

The CDR3 loop is CASQRDRHNEQFF. The CDR3 DNA reads as TGCGCCAGCCAACGGGACAGGCACAATGAGCAGTTCTTC. The gene calls are TRBV5-1 and TRBJ2-1; 8 nucleotides agree with TRBD1. CDR3 length: 13 residues. V lost 7 bases and J lost 5; bases outside the gene matches: 5. Germline loops: CDR1 SGHRS, CDR2 YFSETQ.

The V and J genes are TRBV6-1 and TRBJ1-5, with D uncertain. Germline values: CDR1 MNHNS, CDR2 SASEGT. The CDR3 has 15 amino acids. V lost 7 bases and J lost 2, with 15 bases in between. Here the CDR3 DNA reads TGTGCCAGCACCTTCCCAATTGGAGGCAATCAGCCCCAGCATTTT. Its protein is CASTFPIGGNQPQHF.

Only a few counts were recorded for this clone. The chain carries TRBV7-3 and TRBJ1-6; 8 bases line up with TRBD1. The CDR3 totals 14 residues. Germline V CDR1 and CDR2: SGHTA, FQGTGA. V lost 4 bases and J lost 10; bases outside the gene matches: 6. CDR3 amino acids: CASSSRGRNSPLHF. The CDR3 DNA reads TGTGCCAGCAGCTCCAGGGGGCGCAACTCACCCCTCCACTTT.

By share of the sample, this clone is medium-sized (0.01 to 0.1%). The genes are TRBV28 and TRBJ1-3, with D hard to call. The germline V and J ends were trimmed by 4 bases and 1 base, with 17 bases remaining between them. Germline V lookup: CDR1 MDHEN, CDR2 SYDVKM. This CDR3 is 17 amino acids long. CDR3 coding DNA: TGTGCCAGCAGTTCCGGCTCAGCCTCTAGATCTGGAAACACCATATATTTT. Amino acids: CASSSGSASRSGNTIYF.

V and J are TRBV18 and TRBJ2-5; possible D gene TRBD1, 5 bases. The germline V gene encodes CDR1 KGHSH and CDR2 LQKENI. The CDR3 contains 14 residues. V lost 8 bases and J lost 5, with 18 bases in between. As DNA, the CDR3 is TGTGCCAGCCTCACCTTGGGGCTGGGGGAGACCCAGTACTTC. It codes for CASLTLGLGETQYF.

This clone was recorded a few times. The J gene is TRBJ1-5, the V gene TRBV6-6; D might be TRBD1 (6 bases). This CDR3 is built from 15 residues. Germline CDR1 is MNHNY and CDR2 is SVGAGI (reference sequence). V was trimmed by 8 bases and J by 5 bases, leaving 19 bases between them. The CDR3 region is CASRPRGGADQPQHF. CDR3 nucleotides: TGTGCCAGCCGACCCCGGGGGGGGGCAGATCAGCCCCAGCATTTT.

The chain links TRBV18 to TRBJ1-1; 8 bases are a match to TRBD1. The CDR3 consists of 14 residues. CDR1 is KGHSH, CDR2 LQKENI, per germline. The ends lost 2 bases at V and 5 bases at J; junction bases unmatched: 4. The CDR3 DNA is TGTGCCAGCTCACCAACCAGGGGGCGAACTGAAGCTTTCTTT. Protein sequence: CASSPTRGRTEAFF.

There are a few counts of this clone. The V gene is TRBV7-3, the J gene TRBJ2-2; no firm D call. Looked up from germline, CDR1 is SGHTA and CDR2 is FQGTGA. Trimming removed 5 bases from V and 4 bases from J, with 17 bases in between. This CDR3 is built from 16 residues. This CDR3 is CASSPSPRPGTGELFF. The CDR3 nucleotides read TGTGCCAGCAGCCCCTCCCCGAGGCCCGGCACCGGGGAGCTGTTTTTT.